Listed here are 31 T cell receptor beta chains from one sample, sequenced in a study of blood T cell repertoires in COVID-19. Data came from immunoSEQ multiplex PCR; TCRdb stores just in-frame clones and leaves some out. The sample records more than 95,000 clones, around 92% being singletons. Sequencing input: peripheral blood. All receptors come from a woman aged 55-70 years with acute or convalescent COVID-19.

The genes are TRBV20-1 and TRBJ1-5; 8 bases map to TRBD1. CDR1 and CDR2 from the germline V gene are DFQATT and SNEGSKA (reference sequence). The V and J ends lost 3 bases and 4 bases, in that order; junction bases with no gene match: 11. The CDR3 is 16 residues long. The CDR3 bases are TGCAGTGCTAGTGATGGGGGACAGGTTATGAATCAGCCCCAGCATTTT. It specifies CSASDGGQVMNQPQHF.

The chain carries TRBV28 and TRBJ2-7; 10 nucleotides line up with TRBD2. Germline CDR1 is MDHEN and CDR2 is SYDVKM. CDR3 length equals 14 residues. V lost 7 bases and J lost 3; bases outside the gene matches: 6. CDR3 DNA: TGTGCCAGCACCCTAGCGGGAGAAGGCTACGAGCAGTACTTC. Amino acid sequence: CASTLAGEGYEQYF.

The V call is TRBV18, the J call TRBJ2-1; 13 bases match TRBD2. CDR1 is KGHSH, CDR2 LQKENI, per germline. V shed 8 bases and J 0 bases; nucleotides not matched to a gene: 7. The CDR3 has 17 residues. CDR3 bases: TGTGCCAGCCTTACTAGCGGGAGGGCCGGCTCCTACAATGAGCAGTTCTTC. Residues: CASLTSGRAGSYNEQFF.

This chain connects TRBV29-1 to TRBJ2-5, with 11 nucleotides matching TRBD2. Trimming at V came to 2 bases and at J to 7 bases, leaving 6 bases not matched to a gene. The CDR3 extends over 14 amino acids. Germline assignment: CDR1 SQVTM and CDR2 ANQGSEA. The CDR3 DNA follows: TGCAGCGTTGAATTCTTAGCGGGAGGGGGGACCCAGTACTTC. Translating gives CSVEFLAGGGTQYF.

This clone came up a few times. This chain connects TRBV6-6 to TRBJ1-5; D remains ambiguous. V was pared by 2 bases and J by 13 bases, with 12 bases between. The germline gives CDR1 MNHNY, CDR2 SVGAGI (reference sequence). The CDR3 sequence is 12 residues long. The CDR3 sequence: CASSYGGLQQHF. CDR3 nucleotide sequence: TGTGCCAGCAGTTACGGCGGCCTCCAGCAGCATTTT.

V gene TRBV30 combines with J gene TRBJ2-7, with 12 bases identical to TRBD2. Unmatched junction bases numbered 6, after V lost 2 bases and J lost 4 bases. The CDR3 is 15 amino acids. From germline, CDR1 is GTSNPN and CDR2 SVGIG (reference sequence). The CDR3 nucleotides read TGTGCCTGGAGTCCCCTAGCGGGAGGGCAGTACGAGCAGTACGTC. Translated, it gives CAWSPLAGGQYEQYV.

The chain uses TRBV7-9 and TRBJ2-7, with TRBD2 as a possible D gene (6 bases). The CDR3 loop spans 15 amino acids. CDR1 is SEHNR, CDR2 FQNEAQ, per germline (reference sequence). V lost 3 bases and J 4 bases, leaving 16 bases between the germline ends. The CDR3 sequence is CASSFDGRKGYEQYV. CDR3 nucleotides: TGTGCCAGCAGCTTCGACGGGAGAAAGGGTTACGAGCAGTACGTC.

In this sample, this clone turned up a few times. CDR3 coding DNA: TGTGCCAGCAGCTTGCGGGCCCACAATGAGCAGTTCTTC. Protein: CASSLRAHNEQFF. The V call is TRBV11-2, the J call TRBJ2-1, with D maybe TRBD2 (5 bases). Germline V gene data show CDR1 as SGHAT and CDR2 as FQNNGV. This CDR3 comprises 13 residues. V was cut by 3 bases and J by 5 bases, with 8 bases left in between.

The V call is TRBV9, the J call TRBJ2-3, with D hard to call. Germline CDR1 is SGDLS and CDR2 is YYNGEE. Trimming stripped 0 bases from V and 3 bases from J, with 14 bases between. The CDR3 loop spans 16 amino acids. The CDR3 is CASSVGSIPGTDTQYF. CDR3 sequence (DNA): TGTGCCAGCAGCGTAGGAAGCATCCCCGGGACAGATACGCAGTATTTT.

The chain carries TRBV7-3 and TRBJ2-5, with 10 bases identical to TRBD2. The germline CDR1 and CDR2 sequences are SGHTA and FQGTGA. This CDR3 contains 15 residues. Trimming at V came to 3 bases and at J to 5 bases, leaving 6 bases not matched to a gene. This CDR3 is CASSFQRGGSETQYF. CDR3 sequence (DNA): TGTGCCAGCAGCTTTCAGCGGGGGGGGTCGGAGACCCAGTACTTC.

The V and J genes are TRBV11-3 and TRBJ1-1; D call uncertain. The germline gives CDR1 SGHNT, CDR2 YENEEA. Trimming stripped 0 bases from V and 4 bases from J, with 9 bases between. The CDR3 has 14 amino acids. In DNA, the CDR3 is TGTGCCAGCAGCTTAGATTCCCACGGCACTGAAGCTTTCTTT. Its protein product is CASSLDSHGTEAFF.

The genes are TRBV6-2 or TRBV6-3 and TRBJ2-7, with 7 bases aligning to TRBD2. Germline V CDR1 and CDR2: MNHEY, SVGEGT. The CDR3 totals 13 residues. With 10 bases clipped from V and 0 bases from J, the junction kept 6 bases outside the gene matches. The CDR3 protein is CAISRGSSYEQYF. The DNA for the CDR3 is TGTGCCATCAGCCGCGGGAGCTCCTACGAGCAGTACTTC.

CDR3 loop: CASSSQGNYGYTF. The CDR3 region has the DNA TGCGCCAGCAGCTCACAGGGGAACTATGGCTACACCTTC. The chain has TRBV5-1 and TRBJ1-2, with 7 nucleotides matching TRBD1. Trimming cost V 3 bases and J 2 bases; bases outside gene matches: 1. The CDR3 extends over 13 amino acids. CDR1 and CDR2 (germline): SGHRS, YFSETQ.

The chain links TRBV19 to TRBJ1-6; maybe TRBD1 (5 bases). Trimming removed 1 base from V and 5 bases from J, with 6 bases in between. CDR1 and CDR2 (germline): LNHDA, SQIVND (reference sequence). This CDR3 spans 14 amino acids. The CDR3 nucleotides are TGTGCCAGTAGTATAGGGGGCCATAATTCACCCCTCCACTTT. Translated: CASSIGGHNSPLHF.

The sample holds a few counts of this clone. The CDR3 DNA reads TGTGCCAGCTCACCCCTGGATGGGGGGGCTTTCTTT. It codes for CASSPLDGGAFF. The rearrangement uses TRBV18 and TRBJ1-1; D possibly corresponds to TRBD1 (5 bases). Trimming cost V 3 bases and J 11 bases, with 13 bases left between them. CDR1 is KGHSH, CDR2 LQKENI, per germline. The CDR3 runs to 12 residues.

This chain joins TRBV28 and TRBJ2-5, with 11 bases matching TRBD2. The germline V gene encodes CDR1 MDHEN and CDR2 SYDVKM. V trimming: 5 bases; J trimming: 4 bases; junction bases outside the gene matches: 6. The CDR3 has 15 amino acids. CDR3 in DNA: TGTGCCAGCAGTCTTAGCGGGAGGGCGGTAGAGACCCAGTACTTC. Protein: CASSLSGRAVETQYF.

This clone was picked up one time. The V call is TRBV28, the J call TRBJ1-2; tentative D call: TRBD1 (5 bases). Germline V gene data show CDR1 as MDHEN and CDR2 as SYDVKM. This CDR3 region has 14 residues. Trimming stripped 6 bases from V and 4 bases from J, with 15 bases between. The CDR3 spells CASSPDTTGYGYTF. In DNA form, the CDR3 reads TGTGCCAGCAGCCCGGACACGACGGGCTATGGCTACACCTTC.

The chain has TRBV6-5 and TRBJ1-2; no clear D gene. Trimming cost V 6 bases and J 2 bases, with 13 bases left between them. This CDR3 contains 14 residues. Germline V lookup: CDR1 MNHEY, CDR2 SVGAGI. The CDR3 DNA reads TGTGCCAGCAGGGAGTCAGAGACCAACTATGGCTACACCTTC. The encoded protein is CASRESETNYGYTF.

The chain uses TRBV20-1 and TRBJ2-1; D ambiguous. CDR1 DFQATT and CDR2 SNEGSKA come from the germline V gene (reference sequence). V was shortened by 8 bases and J by 8 bases, with 13 bases between the two germline ends. The CDR3 sequence is 11 residues long. The CDR3 here is CSPGSPDEQFF. Written as DNA, the CDR3 is TGCAGTCCCGGTTCTCCGGATGAGCAGTTCTTC.

This clone was recorded only once. This sequence joins TRBV19 and TRBJ1-5; the D is unclear. The germline CDR1 and CDR2 sequences are LNHDA and SQIVND (reference sequence). Deletions cut 5 bases from V and 11 bases from J, with 22 bases between. The CDR3 covers 15 residues. CDR3 loop: CASSQSAGGGSAQHF. The CDR3 DNA reads as TGTGCCAGTAGTCAAAGCGCAGGTGGAGGATCAGCCCAGCATTTT. Drawing the rest from reference TRBV19 and TRBJ1-5, the complete variable domain is DGGITQSPKYLFRKEGQNVTLSCEQNLNHDAMYWYRQDPGQGLRLIYYSQIVNDFQKGDIAEGYSVSREKKESFPLTVTSAQKNPTAFYLCASSQSAGGGSAQHFGDGTRLSIL.

V usage is TRBV18 and J usage is TRBJ1-2, with D maybe TRBD1 (5 bases). This CDR3 comprises 13 residues. V lost 2 bases to trimming and J lost 4 bases, with 8 bases between them. Germline CDR1 and CDR2: KGHSH and LQKENI. CDR3 sequence reads: CASSPGATYGYTF. The CDR3 DNA reads TGTGCCAGCTCACCAGGGGCGACCTATGGCTACACCTTC.

A single count supports this clone. The chain has TRBV5-4 and TRBJ2-7; D perhaps matches TRBD1 (5 bases). The CDR3 is 14 residues long. CDR1 is SGHNT, CDR2 YYREEE, per germline (reference sequence). V was trimmed by 4 bases and J by 2 bases, leaving 13 bases between them. CDR3 in amino acids: CASSDPGKPYEQYV. The CDR3 nucleotides read TGTGCCAGCAGCGACCCAGGGAAACCCTACGAGCAGTACGTC.

V is TRBV29-1 and J is TRBJ1-4, with D tentatively TRBD1 (6 bases). Germline loops: CDR1 SQVTM, CDR2 ANQGSEA. The CDR3 is 15 residues long. V lost 6 bases and J lost 0, with 14 bases in between. The DNA of the CDR3 is TGCAGCGTGGGACCGACAGGAACAACTAATGAAAAACTGTTTTTT. Residues: CSVGPTGTTNEKLFF.

The rearrangement uses TRBV10-3 and TRBJ2-1; possibly TRBD1 for D (5 bases). V lost 8 bases, J lost 4 bases, and 18 bases lay in between. CDR1 is ENHRY, CDR2 SYGVKD, per germline. The CDR3 consists of 15 residues. The CDR3 sequence is CAIGTSQGWYNEQFF. The CDR3 region has the DNA TGTGCCATCGGAACTTCCCAGGGATGGTACAATGAGCAGTTCTTC.

The chain joins TRBV5-6 to TRBJ1-1, with a tentative D call TRBD1 (5 bases). Trimming removed 1 base from V and 12 bases from J, with 16 bases in between. The CDR3 length is 13 residues. In germline, CDR1 is SGHDT, CDR2 YYEEEE. The CDR3 region is CASSLSMPGGTFF. CDR3 nucleotide sequence: TGTGCCAGCAGCTTGAGTATGCCGGGGGGGACTTTCTTT.

V is TRBV5-1 and J is TRBJ2-3; TRBD1 might be the D (6 bases). Deletions cut 0 bases from V and 4 bases from J, with 12 bases between. Germline V CDR1 and CDR2: SGHRS, YFSETQ. The CDR3 runs 15 residues. The CDR3 DNA is TGCGCCAGCAGCTTGGGCAGGGGCGGCTCAGATACGCAGTATTTT. Its protein is CASSLGRGGSDTQYF.

This clone occurred once. The V gene is TRBV29-1, the J gene TRBJ1-1, with D uncertain. The germline CDR1 and CDR2 sequences are SQVTM and ANQGSEA. The CDR3 runs to 16 residues. The germline V and J ends were trimmed by 4 bases and 0 bases, with 18 bases remaining between them. The CDR3 spells CSVARPTDTMNTEAFF. The CDR3 DNA reads TGCAGCGTTGCCCGGCCAACCGATACTATGAACACTGAAGCTTTCTTT.

The chain couples TRBV21-1 to TRBJ2-1; the DNA was not compared with TRBD2, the D call given in the table. TRBV21-1 is listed as a pseudogene. The CDR3 consists of 16 residues. CDR3 in DNA: TGTGCCAGCAGCTATCCCAGCGGGAGCCCCCCGAATGAGCAGTTCTTC. Translating it yields CASSYPSGSPPNEQFF.

The sample holds one count of this clone. V and J are TRBV5-4 and TRBJ1-1; TRBD1 matches at 7 bases. J was trimmed by 4 bases and V by 3 bases; bases with no gene match: 6. Germline CDR1 and CDR2: SGHNT and YYREEE (reference sequence). The CDR3 runs to 14 residues. The CDR3 nucleotides read TGTGCCAGCAGCTCACAGGGGATTAGCACTGAAGCTTTCTTT. Residues: CASSSQGISTEAFF.

This chain uses TRBV19 with TRBJ2-3; possible D gene TRBD2, 6 bases. V lost 6 bases, J lost 1 base, and 8 bases lay in between. CDR3 length: 13 amino acids. The germline V gene encodes CDR1 LNHDA and CDR2 SQIVND (reference sequence). CDR3 loop: CASRWEGTDTQYF. The CDR3 nucleotides are TGTGCCAGTAGATGGGAGGGCACAGATACGCAGTATTTT.

The chain carries TRBV15 and TRBJ1-2; D not resolved. V lost 0 bases, J lost 4 bases, and 12 bases lay in between. This CDR3 contains 15 residues. Per the germline V gene, CDR1 is LNHNV and CDR2 is YYDKDF (reference sequence). The CDR3 here is CATSRDRGLSYGYTF. CDR3 nucleotide sequence: TGTGCCACCAGCAGAGATAGAGGGCTCTCCTATGGCTACACCTTC.